The subject of this entry is one TCR beta chain. TCRdb's table, derived via immunoSEQ multiplex PCR, lists solely in-frame clones and lacks some. The table records 15,000 to 20,000 clones, roughly 61% of them present only once. This entry is derived from a study of sequential checkpoint blockade in melanoma. Looking at the study overall: Arm A got nivolumab then ipilimumab; arm B the reverse, 1:1. Both treatment sequences were followed by maintenance nivolumab.

This CDR3 is built from 14 residues. V shed 4 bases and J shed 8 bases, with 15 bases lying between them. Germline CDR1 MGHRA, CDR2 YSYEKL. Treatment here: randomized to nivolumab then ipilimumab (arm A) or the reverse (arm B). PBMC sorting kept live CD3+CD8+ cells without CD19 or CD56. This chain uses TRBV4-1 with TRBJ2-1, with D perhaps TRBD2 (6 bases). The source was CD8+ T cells sorted from blood (inferred from file names), collected from a patient given nivolumab and ipilimumab in sequence. The sequence derives from a human donor with melanoma. Here the CDR3 DNA reads TGCGCCAGCAGCCGCTCGGGAGAAGGGGATGAGCAGTTCTTC. Its protein product is CASSRSGEGDEQFF.